This record looks at one T cell receptor beta chain sequence and its context. The data stem from a study of T cells in Graves' hyperthyroidism and ophthalmopathy. Authors of the study amplified TCR beta CDR3 regions from RNA transcripts. HTBI primers were employed in a first-round RT-PCR of the TCR CDR3. TCRdb analysed the multiplex PCR reads with MiXCR anew, one entry per CDR3 protein. The profile shows hundreds of thousands of distinct CDR3 sequences, around 15% of them singletons. Germline V lookup: CDR1 LNHDA, CDR2 SQIVND (reference sequence). This CDR3 region has 14 residues. Trimming cost V 6 bases and J 3 bases; bases outside gene matches: 5.

Sequencing used blood. The J gene is TRBJ2-3, the V gene TRBV19, with 8 positions matching TRBD2. The TCR was taken from a woman aged 25-40 years with Graves' hyperthyroidism. The CDR3 bases are TGTGCCAGTAGACCGACTAGCGCAACAGATACGCAGTATTTT. This gives the protein CASRPTSATDTQYF.